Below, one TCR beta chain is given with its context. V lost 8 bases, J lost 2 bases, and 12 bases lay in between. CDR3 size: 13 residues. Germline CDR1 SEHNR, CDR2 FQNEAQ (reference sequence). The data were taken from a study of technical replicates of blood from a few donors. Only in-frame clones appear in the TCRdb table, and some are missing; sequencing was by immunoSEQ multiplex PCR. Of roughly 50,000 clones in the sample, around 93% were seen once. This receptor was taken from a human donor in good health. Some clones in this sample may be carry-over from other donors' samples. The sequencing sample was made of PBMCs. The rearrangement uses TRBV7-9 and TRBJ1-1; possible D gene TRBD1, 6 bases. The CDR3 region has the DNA TGTGCCAGCGCATTACAGGGAAACACTGAAGCTTTCTTT. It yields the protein CASALQGNTEAFF.